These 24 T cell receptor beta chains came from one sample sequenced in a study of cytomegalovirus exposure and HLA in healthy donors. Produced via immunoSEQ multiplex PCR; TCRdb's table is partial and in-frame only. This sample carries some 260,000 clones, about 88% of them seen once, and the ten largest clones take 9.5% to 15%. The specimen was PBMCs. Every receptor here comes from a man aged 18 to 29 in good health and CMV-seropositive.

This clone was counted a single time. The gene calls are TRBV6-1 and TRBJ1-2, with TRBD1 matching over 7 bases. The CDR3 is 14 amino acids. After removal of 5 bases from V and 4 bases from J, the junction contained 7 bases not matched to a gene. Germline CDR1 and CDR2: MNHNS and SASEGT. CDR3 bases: TGTGCCAGCAGTCCTGCCACAGGGGCCTATGGCTACACCTTC. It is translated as CASSPATGAYGYTF.

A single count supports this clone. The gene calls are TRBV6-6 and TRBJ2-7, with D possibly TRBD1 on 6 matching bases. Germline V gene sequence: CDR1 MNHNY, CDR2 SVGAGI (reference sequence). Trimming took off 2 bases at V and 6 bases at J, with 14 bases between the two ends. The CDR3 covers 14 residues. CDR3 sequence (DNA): TGTGCCAGCAGTTACGGGGGCGGATCGTTCGAGCAGTACTTC. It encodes CASSYGGGSFEQYF.

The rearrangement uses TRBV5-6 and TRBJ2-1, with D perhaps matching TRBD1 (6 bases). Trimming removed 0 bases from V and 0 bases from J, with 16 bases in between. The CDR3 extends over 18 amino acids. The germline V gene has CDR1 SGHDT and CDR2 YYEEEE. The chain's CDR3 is CASSLGSGTPLSYNEQFF. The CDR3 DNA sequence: TGTGCCAGCAGCTTGGGTTCTGGGACACCTCTCTCCTACAATGAGCAGTTCTTC. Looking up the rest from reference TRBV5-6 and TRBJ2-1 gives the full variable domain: DAGVTQSPTHLIKTRGQQVTLRCSPKSGHDTVSWYQQALGQGPQFIFQYYEEEERQRGNFPDRFSGHQFPNYSSELNVNALLLGDSALYLCASSLGSGTPLSYNEQFFGPGTRLTVL.

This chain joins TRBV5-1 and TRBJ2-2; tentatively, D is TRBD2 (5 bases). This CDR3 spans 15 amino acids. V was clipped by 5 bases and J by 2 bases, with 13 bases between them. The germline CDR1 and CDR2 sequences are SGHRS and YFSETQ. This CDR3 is CASRGGQANTGELFF. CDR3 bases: TGCGCCAGCAGGGGCGGGCAGGCTAACACCGGGGAGCTGTTTTTT.

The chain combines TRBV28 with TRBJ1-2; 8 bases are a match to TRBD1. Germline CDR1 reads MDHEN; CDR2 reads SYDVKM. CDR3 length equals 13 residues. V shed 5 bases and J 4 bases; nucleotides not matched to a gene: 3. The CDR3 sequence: CASSPGQGYGYTF. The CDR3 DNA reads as TGTGCCAGCAGTCCAGGACAGGGCTATGGCTACACCTTC.

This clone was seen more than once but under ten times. CDR3 residues: CASSRTGFEKLFF. For the CDR3, the DNA is TGTGCCAGCAGCCGGACAGGGTTTGAAAAACTGTTTTTT. The chain combines TRBV6-5 with TRBJ1-4, with 8 bases identical to TRBD1. Trimming at V came to 6 bases and at J to 7 bases, leaving 4 bases not matched to a gene. CDR1 and CDR2 from the germline V gene are MNHEY and SVGAGI. The CDR3 has 13 amino acids.

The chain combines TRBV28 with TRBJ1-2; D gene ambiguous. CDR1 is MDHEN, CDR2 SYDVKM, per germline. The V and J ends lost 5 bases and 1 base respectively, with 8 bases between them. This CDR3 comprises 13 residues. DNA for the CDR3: TGTGCCAGCAGTGACCGTCGTAACTATGGCTACACCTTC. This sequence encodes CASSDRRNYGYTF.

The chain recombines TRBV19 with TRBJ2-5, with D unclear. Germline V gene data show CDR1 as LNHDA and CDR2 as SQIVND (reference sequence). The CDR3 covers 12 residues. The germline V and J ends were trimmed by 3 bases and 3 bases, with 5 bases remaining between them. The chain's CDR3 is CASSIREETQYF. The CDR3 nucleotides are TGTGCCAGTAGTATTCGGGAAGAGACCCAGTACTTC. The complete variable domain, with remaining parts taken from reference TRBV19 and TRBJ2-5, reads DGGITQSPKYLFRKEGQNVTLSCEQNLNHDAMYWYRQDPGQGLRLIYYSQIVNDFQKGDIAEGYSVSREKKESFPLTVTSAQKNPTAFYLCASSIREETQYFGPGTRLLVL.

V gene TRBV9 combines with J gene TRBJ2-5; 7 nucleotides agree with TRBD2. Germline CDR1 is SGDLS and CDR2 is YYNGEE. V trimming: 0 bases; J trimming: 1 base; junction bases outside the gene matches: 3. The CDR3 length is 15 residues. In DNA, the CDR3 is TGTGCCAGCAGCGTAGGGCCTAGCGGCCAAGAGACCCAGTACTTC. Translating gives CASSVGPSGQETQYF.

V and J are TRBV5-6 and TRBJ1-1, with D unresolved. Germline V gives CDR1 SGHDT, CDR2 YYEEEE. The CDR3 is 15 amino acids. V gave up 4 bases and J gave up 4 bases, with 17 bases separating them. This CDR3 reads CASSDTLDKITEAFF. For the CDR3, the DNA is TGTGCCAGCAGCGATACTCTCGACAAGATCACTGAAGCTTTCTTT.

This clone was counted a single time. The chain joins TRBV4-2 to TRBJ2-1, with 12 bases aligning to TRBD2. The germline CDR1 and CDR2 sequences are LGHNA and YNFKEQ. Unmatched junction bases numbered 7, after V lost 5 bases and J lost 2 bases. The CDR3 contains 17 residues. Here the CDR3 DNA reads TGTGCCAGCAGCGGAAGACTAGCGGGAGTACCCTACAATGAGCAGTTCTTC. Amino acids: CASSGRLAGVPYNEQFF.

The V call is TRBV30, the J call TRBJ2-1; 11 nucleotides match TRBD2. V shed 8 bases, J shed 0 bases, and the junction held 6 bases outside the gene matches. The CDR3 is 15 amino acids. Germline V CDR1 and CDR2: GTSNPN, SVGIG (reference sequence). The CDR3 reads CARTSGSRSYNEQFF. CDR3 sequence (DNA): TGTGCCCGAACTAGCGGGAGCCGCTCCTACAATGAGCAGTTCTTC.

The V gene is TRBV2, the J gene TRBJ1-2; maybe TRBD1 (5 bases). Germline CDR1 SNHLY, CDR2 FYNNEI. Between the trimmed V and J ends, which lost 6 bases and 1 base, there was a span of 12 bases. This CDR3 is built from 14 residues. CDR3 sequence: CASRRTLLNYGYTF. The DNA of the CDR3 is TGTGCCAGCAGGAGGACACTACTTAACTATGGCTACACCTTC.

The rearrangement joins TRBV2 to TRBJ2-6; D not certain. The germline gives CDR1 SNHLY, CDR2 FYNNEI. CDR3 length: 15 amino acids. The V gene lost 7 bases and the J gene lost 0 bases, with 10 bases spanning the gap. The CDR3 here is CASMKTGSGANVLTF. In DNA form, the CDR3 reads TGTGCCAGCATGAAAACCGGCTCTGGGGCCAACGTCCTGACTTTC.

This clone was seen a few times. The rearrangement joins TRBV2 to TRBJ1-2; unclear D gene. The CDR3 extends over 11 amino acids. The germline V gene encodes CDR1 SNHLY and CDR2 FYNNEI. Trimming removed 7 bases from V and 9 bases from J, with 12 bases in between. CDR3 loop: CASILVASYTF. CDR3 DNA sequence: TGTGCCAGCATATTGGTGGCGAGCTACACCTTC.

CDR3 DNA: TGTGCCAGCAGTCGGGGACTAGCGGGGACCTTCTACGAGCAGTACTTC. This encodes CASSRGLAGTFYEQYF. The chain is built from TRBV27 and TRBJ2-7; 13 positions agree with TRBD2. The CDR3 runs 16 residues. The germline V gene encodes CDR1 MNHEY and CDR2 SMNVEV (reference sequence). V trimming: 5 bases; J trimming: 3 bases; junction bases outside the gene matches: 7.

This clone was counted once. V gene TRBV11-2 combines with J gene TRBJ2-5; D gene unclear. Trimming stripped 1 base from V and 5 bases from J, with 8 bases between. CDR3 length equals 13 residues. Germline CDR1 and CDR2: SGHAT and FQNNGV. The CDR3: CASSLGIRETQYF. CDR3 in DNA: TGTGCCAGCAGCTTAGGGATCCGGGAGACCCAGTACTTC. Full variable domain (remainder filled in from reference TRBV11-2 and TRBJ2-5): EAGVAQSPRYKIIEKRQSVAFWCNPISGHATLYWYQQILGQGPKLLIQFQNNGVVDDSQLPKDRFSAERLKGVDSTLKIQPAKLEDSAVYLCASSLGIRETQYFGPGTRLLVL.

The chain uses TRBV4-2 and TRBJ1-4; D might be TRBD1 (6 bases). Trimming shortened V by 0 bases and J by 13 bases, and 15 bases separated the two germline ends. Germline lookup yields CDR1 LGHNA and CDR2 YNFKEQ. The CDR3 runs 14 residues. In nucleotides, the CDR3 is TGTGCCAGCAGCCAAGATTGGGGGCTTCAACGACTGTTTTTT. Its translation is CASSQDWGLQRLFF.

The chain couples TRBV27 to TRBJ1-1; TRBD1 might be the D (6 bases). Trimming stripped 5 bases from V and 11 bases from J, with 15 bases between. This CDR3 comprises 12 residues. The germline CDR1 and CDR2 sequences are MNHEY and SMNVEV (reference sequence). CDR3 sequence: CASSPPTGLAFF. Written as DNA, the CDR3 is TGTGCCAGCAGTCCGCCCACAGGGCTGGCTTTCTTT.

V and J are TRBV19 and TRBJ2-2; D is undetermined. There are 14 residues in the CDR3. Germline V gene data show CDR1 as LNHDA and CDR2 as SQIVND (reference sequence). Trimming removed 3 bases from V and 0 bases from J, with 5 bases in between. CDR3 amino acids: CASSIVSNTGELFF. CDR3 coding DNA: TGTGCCAGTAGTATCGTGTCGAACACCGGGGAGCTGTTTTTT.

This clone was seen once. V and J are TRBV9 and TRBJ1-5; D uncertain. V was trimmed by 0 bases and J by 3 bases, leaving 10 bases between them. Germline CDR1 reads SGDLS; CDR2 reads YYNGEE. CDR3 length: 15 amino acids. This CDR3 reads CASSVGTALNQPQHF. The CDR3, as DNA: TGTGCCAGCAGCGTAGGGACGGCCCTCAATCAGCCCCAGCATTTT.

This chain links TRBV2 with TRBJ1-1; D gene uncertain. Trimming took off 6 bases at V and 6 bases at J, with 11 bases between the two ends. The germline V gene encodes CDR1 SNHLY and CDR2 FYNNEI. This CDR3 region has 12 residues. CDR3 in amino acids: CASRAARPEAFF. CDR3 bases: TGTGCCAGCAGGGCCGCGCGCCCTGAAGCTTTCTTT.

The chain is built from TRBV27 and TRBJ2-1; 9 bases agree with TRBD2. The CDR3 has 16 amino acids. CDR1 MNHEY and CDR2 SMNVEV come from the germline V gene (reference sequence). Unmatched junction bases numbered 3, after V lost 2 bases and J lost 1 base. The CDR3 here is CASSLGLAGSYNEQFF. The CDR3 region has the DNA TGTGCCAGCAGTTTAGGGCTAGCGGGATCCTACAATGAGCAGTTCTTC.

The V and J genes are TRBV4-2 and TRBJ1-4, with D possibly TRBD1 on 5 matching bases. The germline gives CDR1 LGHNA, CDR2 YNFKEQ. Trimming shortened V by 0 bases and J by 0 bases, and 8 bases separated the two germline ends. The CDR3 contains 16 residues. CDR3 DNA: TGTGCCAGCAGCCAAGAAGTGGGGGCAACTAATGAAAAACTGTTTTTT. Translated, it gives CASSQEVGATNEKLFF.